A single sample is the source of the 17 T cell receptor beta chains below, sequenced in a study of cytomegalovirus exposure and HLA in healthy donors. PCR amplification relied on 60 Vbeta primers (plus 13 Jbeta primers). TCRdb keeps only in-frame clones here, not all; method: immunoSEQ multiplex PCR. The sample includes 110,000 to 150,000 clones, about 80% of them seen just once. The sequenced sample consisted of PBMCs. The receptors were gathered from a male donor in good health and CMV-seronegative.

This clone was observed a single time. CDR3 protein: CASSLDPGTDYEQYF. The DNA for the CDR3 is TGTGCCAGCAGCTTAGATCCCGGGACAGACTACGAGCAGTACTTC. This sequence joins TRBV13 and TRBJ2-7; 7 bases map to TRBD1. Germline V gives CDR1 PRHDT, CDR2 FYEKMQ (reference sequence). CDR3 length: 15 amino acids. Losses at the gene ends were 1 base for V and 3 bases for J; bases not matched to a gene: 6.

In this sample, this clone turned up a few times. This rearrangement joins TRBV18 to TRBJ2-3; no definite D call. The germline V and J ends were trimmed by 0 bases and 1 base, with 8 bases remaining between them. The CDR3 is 15 amino acids. CDR1 is KGHSH and CDR2 is LQKENI in the germline V gene. Here the CDR3 reads CASSPPGQRTDTQYF. The CDR3 DNA reads TGTGCCAGCTCACCACCGGGCCAACGCACAGATACGCAGTATTTT. Supplemented by reference TRBV18 and TRBJ2-3, the full variable domain reads NAGVMQNPRHLVRRRGQEARLRCSPMKGHSHVYWYRQLPEEGLKFMVYLQKENIIDESGMPKERFSAEFPKEGPSILRIQQVVRGDSAAYFCASSPPGQRTDTQYFGPGTRLTVL.

The chain recombines TRBV28 with TRBJ1-5, with 7 bases that match TRBD1. This CDR3 is 14 amino acids long. Per the germline V gene, CDR1 is MDHEN and CDR2 is SYDVKM. The ends lost 8 bases at V and 5 bases at J; junction bases unmatched: 9. CDR3 residues: CASSTDRLDQPQHF. DNA for the CDR3: TGTGCCAGCTCTACGGACAGGCTTGATCAGCCCCAGCATTTT.

The V call is TRBV5-1, the J call TRBJ1-1, with TRBD1 identical over 8 bases. Unmatched junction bases numbered 3, after V lost 4 bases and J lost 1 base. Germline lookup yields CDR1 SGHRS and CDR2 YFSETQ. This CDR3 comprises 14 residues. CDR3 DNA sequence: TGCGCCAGCAGCGTTGGGACAGGGAACACTGAAGCTTTCTTT. Translation: CASSVGTGNTEAFF.

The chain carries TRBV5-6 and TRBJ1-2, with TRBD1 matching 7 bases. Germline CDR1 and CDR2: SGHDT and YYEEEE. V gave up 1 base and J gave up 4 bases; unmatched junction bases: 1. This CDR3 contains 13 residues. CDR3 loop: CASSLQGGYGYTF. In DNA, the CDR3 is TGTGCCAGCAGCTTGCAGGGGGGCTATGGCTACACCTTC. Using reference TRBV5-6 and TRBJ1-2 for the parts outside the CDR3, the full variable domain is DAGVTQSPTHLIKTRGQQVTLRCSPKSGHDTVSWYQQALGQGPQFIFQYYEEEERQRGNFPDRFSGHQFPNYSSELNVNALLLGDSALYLCASSLQGGYGYTFGSGTRLTVV.

This chain's CDR3 is CSVAHGEWSTEAFF. CDR3 nucleotides: TGCAGCGTTGCCCATGGGGAGTGGAGCACTGAAGCTTTCTTT. The rearrangement joins TRBV29-1 to TRBJ1-1; no clear D. Per the germline V gene, CDR1 is SQVTM and CDR2 is ANQGSEA. The CDR3 length is 14 residues. V lost 4 bases and J lost 4, with 16 bases in between.

The table lists this clone with a few counts. This chain uses TRBV5-4 with TRBJ2-7, with TRBD1 matching 10 bases. CDR1 and CDR2 (germline): SGHNT, YYREEE (reference sequence). V trimming: 4 bases; J trimming: 5 bases; junction bases outside the gene matches: 12. CDR3 length: 16 amino acids. CDR3 in amino acids: CASSQGRDRGRNEQYF. The CDR3 nucleotides are TGTGCCAGCAGCCAAGGGAGAGACAGGGGGCGGAACGAGCAGTACTTC.

CDR3 coding DNA: TGTGCCAGCAGTCCCGCCCCAGGGTTGTCTGGCTACACCTTC. This gives the protein CASSPAPGLSGYTF. This rearrangement joins TRBV6-5 to TRBJ1-2, with a possible D match to TRBD1 (5 bases). The germline V gene has CDR1 MNHEY and CDR2 SVGAGI. CDR3 length: 14 residues. V was trimmed by 5 bases and J by 7 bases, leaving 17 bases between them.

This clone was detected only once. This chain links TRBV6-5 with TRBJ2-7; 9 nucleotides line up with TRBD1. Unmatched junction bases numbered 8, after V lost 5 bases and J lost 3 bases. The CDR3 length is 15 residues. Germline V gene lookup returns CDR1 MNHEY and CDR2 SVGAGI. The CDR3 spells CASSPQGARNYEQYF. The CDR3 DNA reads TGTGCCAGCAGTCCACAGGGGGCGCGTAACTACGAGCAGTACTTC.

In this sample, this clone turned up a few times. The chain carries TRBV5-1 and TRBJ2-3; 13 bases are a match to TRBD2. From germline, CDR1 is SGHRS and CDR2 YFSETQ. This CDR3 is 15 amino acids long. The V and J ends lost 9 bases and 6 bases, in that order; junction bases with no gene match: 10. CDR3 residues: CAILGLAGVGDTQYF. The CDR3 DNA is TGCGCCATCCTCGGACTAGCGGGGGTTGGGGATACGCAGTATTTT.

The chain joins TRBV2 to TRBJ2-3, with 8 nucleotides matching TRBD1. The germline CDR1 and CDR2 sequences are SNHLY and FYNNEI. Losses at the gene ends were 3 bases for V and 4 bases for J; bases not matched to a gene: 9. The CDR3 runs 16 residues. CDR3 bases: TGTGCCAGCAGTGAGGGACAGGCGACAATGTCAGATACGCAGTATTTT. It is translated as CASSEGQATMSDTQYF.

This clone appeared a single time. V and J are TRBV29-1 and TRBJ1-5; D is uncertain. V gave up 1 base and J gave up 6 bases, with 13 bases separating them. The CDR3 runs to 14 residues. The germline V gene encodes CDR1 SQVTM and CDR2 ANQGSEA. In nucleotides, the CDR3 is TGCAGCGTTGAAGGTGACACCTCCGGTCAGCCCCAGCATTTT. Protein sequence: CSVEGDTSGQPQHF.

The chain carries TRBV9 and TRBJ1-3; D is unresolved. Trimming took 4 bases from V and 9 from J, leaving 23 bases between them. CDR1 and CDR2 from the germline V gene are SGDLS and YYNGEE. This CDR3 contains 16 residues. The CDR3 coding sequence is TGTGCCAGCAGCCCCAGCCCGAGACTCCTGGAAGGCACCATATATTTT. This translates into CASSPSPRLLEGTIYF.

V gene TRBV28 combines with J gene TRBJ1-5; D remains unclear. V shed 1 base and J shed 6 bases, with 4 bases lying between them. This CDR3 is built from 12 residues. CDR1 and CDR2 (germline): MDHEN, SYDVKM. The DNA of the CDR3 is TGTGCCAGCAGTTTATTAATTCAGCCCCAGCATTTT. Protein: CASSLLIQPQHF. Full variable domain (outside the CDR3, taken from reference TRBV28 and TRBJ1-5): DVKVTQSSRYLVKRTGEKVFLECVQDMDHENMFWYRQDPGLGLRLIYFSYDVKMKEKGDIPEGYSVSREKKERFSLILESASTNQTSMYLCASSLLIQPQHFGDGTRLSIL.

The CDR3 DNA reads as TGTGCCAGCAGCTTAGGAGGCACCGGGGAGCTGTTTTTT. This codes for CASSLGGTGELFF. The chain carries TRBV7-2 and TRBJ2-2; D not resolved. Trimming left V 1 base short and J 4 bases short, with 4 bases between. This CDR3 spans 13 amino acids. Per the germline V gene, CDR1 is SGHTA and CDR2 is FQGNSA.

The chain links TRBV28 to TRBJ2-7; D remains unclear. V lost 3 bases, J lost 6 bases, and 15 bases lay in between. The CDR3 consists of 14 residues. Germline-derived CDR1 and CDR2 are MDHEN and SYDVKM. The CDR3 sequence: CASSLSAGVAEQYF. The DNA for the CDR3 is TGTGCCAGCAGTTTGTCAGCTGGTGTAGCCGAGCAGTACTTC.

The rearrangement uses TRBV9 and TRBJ2-3; 9 nucleotides agree with TRBD1. Germline-derived CDR1 and CDR2 are SGDLS and YYNGEE. There are 15 residues in the CDR3. The V and J ends lost 4 bases and 3 bases, in that order; junction bases with no gene match: 6. The CDR3 coding sequence is TGTGCCAGCAGCCCCCGGACAGGGGTGACAGATACGCAGTATTTT. This codes for CASSPRTGVTDTQYF.